This T cell receptor (beta chain) is from a study of a mutant IDH1 vaccine in newly diagnosed glioma. Turning to the study itself: V12 corresponded to week 35 and V13 to week 47. Whole-study findings and limits: Pseudoprogression seemed unrelated to changes in top peripheral T cell clonotypes. Among all patients, vaccine-induced immune responses occurred in roughly 95%.

For this clone: Its cognate antigen is unknown.

Profiled with immunoSEQ multiplex PCR; TCRdb holds only in-frame clones, not every one. The sample records around 70,000 clones, 84% being singletons. V lost 8 bases to trimming and J lost 7 bases, with 12 bases between them. This CDR3 comprises 11 residues. Germline CDR1 and CDR2: SGHKS and YYEKEE (reference sequence). Time point here: week 35, safety follow-up. In every dose of vaccine, 300 ug of mutant IDH1 20-mer peptide was given alongside topical imiquimod. Administration of eight vaccinations to patients took place in weeks 1, 3, 5, 7, 11, 15, 19, 23. The origin of this receptor is a man younger than 35 with glioma. The material sequenced was PBMCs, taken from a glioma patient whose treatment included an IDH1 peptide vaccine. This chain connects TRBV5-5 to TRBJ2-5; D remains unclear. As DNA, the CDR3 is TGTGCCAGTAGTTGGTCGGGGACCCAGTACTTC. It is translated as CASSWSGTQYF.